This T cell receptor (beta chain) was sequenced during a study of cytotoxic CD8 clonotypes in ibrutinib-treated CLL. Data came from immunoSEQ multiplex PCR; TCRdb stores just in-frame clones and leaves some out. The sample gives some 35,000 clones, 69% of which show up once; around a quarter is in the top ten. The table lists this clone with a few counts. The antigen remains undetermined. General study results and limits: Stable or contracted on treatment, public clonotypes were also uncommon. Sustained-remission patients were sampled at different times than progressing patients were.

The CDR3 is 14 amino acids. Looked up from germline, CDR1 is LGHNA and CDR2 is YSLEER. V was pared by 0 bases and J by 10 bases, with 8 bases of the junction left unmatched. The sequenced sample was PBMCs, obtained before ibrutinib treatment. The sequence derives from a human donor with chronic lymphocytic leukemia. The J gene is TRBJ1-1, the V gene TRBV4-3; 7 nucleotides agree with TRBD1. CDR3 amino acids: CASSQDIDRVRAFF. The DNA for the CDR3 is TGCGCCAGCAGCCAAGATATCGACAGGGTAAGAGCTTTCTTT.